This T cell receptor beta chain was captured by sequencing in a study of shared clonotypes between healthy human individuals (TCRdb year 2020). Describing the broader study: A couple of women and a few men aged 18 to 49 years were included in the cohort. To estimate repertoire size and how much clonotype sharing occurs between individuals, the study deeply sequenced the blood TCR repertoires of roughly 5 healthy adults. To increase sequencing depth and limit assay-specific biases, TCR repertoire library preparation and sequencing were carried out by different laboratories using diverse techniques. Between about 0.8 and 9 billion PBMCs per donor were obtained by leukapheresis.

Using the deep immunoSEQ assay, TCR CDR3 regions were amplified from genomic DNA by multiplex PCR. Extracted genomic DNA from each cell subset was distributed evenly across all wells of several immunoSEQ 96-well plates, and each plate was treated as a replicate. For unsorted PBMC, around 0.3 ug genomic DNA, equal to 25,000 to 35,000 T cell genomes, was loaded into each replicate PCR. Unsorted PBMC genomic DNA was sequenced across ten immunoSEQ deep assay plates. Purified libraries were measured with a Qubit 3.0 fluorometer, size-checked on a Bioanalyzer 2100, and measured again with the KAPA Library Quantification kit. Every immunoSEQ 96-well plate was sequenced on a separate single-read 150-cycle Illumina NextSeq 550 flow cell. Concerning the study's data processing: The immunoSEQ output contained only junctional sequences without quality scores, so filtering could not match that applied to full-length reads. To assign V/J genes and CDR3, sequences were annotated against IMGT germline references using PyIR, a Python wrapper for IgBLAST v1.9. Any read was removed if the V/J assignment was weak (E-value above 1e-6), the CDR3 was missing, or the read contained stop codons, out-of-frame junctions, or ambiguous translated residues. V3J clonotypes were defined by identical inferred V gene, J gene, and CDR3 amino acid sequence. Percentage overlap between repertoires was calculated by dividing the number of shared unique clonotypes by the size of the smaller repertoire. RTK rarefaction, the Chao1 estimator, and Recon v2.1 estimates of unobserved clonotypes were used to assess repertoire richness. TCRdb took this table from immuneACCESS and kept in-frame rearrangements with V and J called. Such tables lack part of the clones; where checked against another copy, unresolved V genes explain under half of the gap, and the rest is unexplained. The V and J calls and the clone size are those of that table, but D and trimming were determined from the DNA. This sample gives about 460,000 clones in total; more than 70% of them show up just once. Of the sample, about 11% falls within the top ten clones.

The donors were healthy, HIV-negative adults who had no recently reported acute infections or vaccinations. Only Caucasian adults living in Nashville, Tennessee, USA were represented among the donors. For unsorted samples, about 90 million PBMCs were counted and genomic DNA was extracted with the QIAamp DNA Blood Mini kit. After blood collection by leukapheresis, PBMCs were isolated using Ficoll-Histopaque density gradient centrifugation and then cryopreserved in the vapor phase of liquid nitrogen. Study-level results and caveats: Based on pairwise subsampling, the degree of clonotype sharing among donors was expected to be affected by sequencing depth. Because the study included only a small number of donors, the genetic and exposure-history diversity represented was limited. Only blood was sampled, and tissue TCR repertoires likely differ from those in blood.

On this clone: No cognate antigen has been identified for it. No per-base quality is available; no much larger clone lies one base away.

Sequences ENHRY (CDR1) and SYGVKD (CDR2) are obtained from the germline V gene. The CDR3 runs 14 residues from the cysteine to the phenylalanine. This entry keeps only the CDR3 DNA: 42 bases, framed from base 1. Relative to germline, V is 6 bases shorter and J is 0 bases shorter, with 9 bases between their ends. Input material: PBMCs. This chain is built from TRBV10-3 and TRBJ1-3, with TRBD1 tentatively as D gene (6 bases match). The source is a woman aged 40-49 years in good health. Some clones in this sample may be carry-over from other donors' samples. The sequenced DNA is TGTGCCATCAGGGAGGACAGCTCTGGAAACACCATATATTTT. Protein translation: CAIREDSSGNTIYF.